This TCR beta chain was found in a study of T cells in Graves' hyperthyroidism and ophthalmopathy. Germline CDR1 and CDR2: SNHLY and FYNNEI. The V end was cut by 1 base, the J end by 9 bases, with 15 bases between. This CDR3 has 14 residues. This clonotype was seen at least ten times. RNA transcripts were the template for amplifying TCR beta CDR3 regions. HTBI primers drove first-round RT-PCR of the TCR CDR3. TCRdb ran MiXCR on the multiplex PCR reads and lists one entry per CDR3 protein. The sample lists around 350,000 distinct CDR3 sequences; approximately 15% were seen once. The sequence was collected from a woman in her twenties or thirties with Graves' ophthalmopathy. The sequenced sample consisted of blood. The rearrangement joins TRBV2 to TRBJ2-5; weak D call: TRBD1 (6 bases). The CDR3 sequence is CASSEENRALAQYF. The DNA for the CDR3 is TGTGCCAGCAGTGAAGAGAACAGGGCGTTGGCCCAGTACTTC.